These 20 T cell receptor beta chains were all obtained from the same sample, sequenced in a study of blood T cell repertoires in COVID-19. Assay used: immunoSEQ multiplex PCR; TCRdb lists only in-frame clones, some missing. This table holds about 70,000 clones, approximately 89% found once. The sequenced sample was peripheral blood. The receptors shown here come from a woman in her sixties with acute or convalescent COVID-19.

The rearrangement links TRBV5-6 to TRBJ1-4, with 7 bases matching TRBD1. Germline assignment: CDR1 SGHDT and CDR2 YYEEEE. This CDR3 contains 15 residues. The trim removed 0 bases at V and 8 bases at J, leaving 7 bases unmatched. In DNA, the CDR3 is TGTGCCAGCAGCTTGGTGGACAGGCAAAGGGAAAAACTGTTTTTT. Translating gives CASSLVDRQREKLFF.

This sequence joins TRBV28 and TRBJ2-7; D is uncertain. V was trimmed by 6 bases and J by 3 bases, leaving 18 bases between them. The CDR3 length is 15 residues. The V gene's germline CDR1 is MDHEN and CDR2 SYDVKM. The DNA of the CDR3 is TGTGCCAGCAGGTCTCCCTACAGAAACAACTACGAGCAGTACTTC. As protein: CASRSPYRNNYEQYF.

The chain joins TRBV3-1 (or the pseudogene TRBV3-2) to TRBJ1-2, with D possibly TRBD1 on 6 matching bases. The germline V gene encodes CDR1 LGHDT and CDR2 YNNKEL (reference sequence). With 3 bases removed from V and 4 bases from J, the gap between germline ends came to 12 bases. The CDR3 extends over 14 amino acids. The CDR3 DNA is TGTGCCAGCAGCCAGGGCGACAGGACCTATGGCTACACCTTC. Amino acids: CASSQGDRTYGYTF.

In its sample, this clone was seen a few times. The gene calls are TRBV2 and TRBJ1-2; 7 nucleotides line up with TRBD1. CDR1 is SNHLY and CDR2 is FYNNEI in the germline V gene. The length of the CDR3 is 13 residues. V was pared by 7 bases and J by 5 bases, with 7 bases of the junction left unmatched. The CDR3 DNA reads as TGTGCCAGCAATTCCCAACAGGGGTATGGCTACACCTTC. Its translation is CASNSQQGYGYTF.

The chain employs TRBV19 and TRBJ1-4; D might be TRBD1 (6 bases). Germline V lookup: CDR1 LNHDA, CDR2 SQIVND (reference sequence). The CDR3 extends over 13 amino acids. The CDR3 spells CAQGNEANEKLFF. For the CDR3, the DNA is TGTGCTCAGGGGAACGAGGCCAATGAAAAACTGTTTTTT.

The chain combines TRBV7-3 with TRBJ1-6; the D gene is possibly TRBD1 (5 bases). This CDR3 has 14 residues. Germline loops: CDR1 SGHTA, CDR2 FQGTGA. Trimming took off 1 base at V and 9 bases at J, with 10 bases between the two ends. The CDR3 sequence is CASSLNPGSSPLHF. The CDR3 DNA is TGTGCCAGCAGCTTAAATCCAGGGTCTTCACCCCTCCACTTT.

The chain combines TRBV7-9 with TRBJ1-1; D gene unclear. CDR1 and CDR2 from the germline V gene are SEHNR and FQNEAQ (reference sequence). V was trimmed by 3 bases and J by 0 bases, leaving 5 bases between them. The CDR3 has 13 residues. CDR3 region: CASSLLVNTEAFF. Here the CDR3 DNA reads TGTGCCAGCAGCTTGTTAGTGAACACTGAAGCTTTCTTT. Complete variable domain (other parts from reference TRBV7-9 and TRBJ1-1): DTGVSQNPRHKITKRGQNVTFRCDPISEHNRLYWYRQTLGQGPEFLTYFQNEAQLEKSRLLSDRFSAERPKGSFSTLEIQRTEQGDSAMYLCASSLLVNTEAFFGQGTRLTVV.

CDR3 coding DNA: TGCGCCAGCAGCAGGGACAGGAAAGAGACCCAGTACTTC. It specifies CASSRDRKETQYF. The chain employs TRBV10-1 and TRBJ2-5, with 8 bases aligning to TRBD1. J lost 3 bases, V lost 6 bases, and 3 bases had no gene match. Germline V CDR1 and CDR2: WNHNN, SYGVQD (reference sequence). This CDR3 contains 13 residues.

The genes are TRBV2 and TRBJ2-7, with TRBD2 identical over 10 bases. From germline, CDR1 is SNHLY and CDR2 FYNNEI. The CDR3 is made up of 13 amino acids. V gave up 8 bases and J gave up 3 bases; unmatched junction bases: 4. CDR3 protein: CASHLAGDYEQYF. The CDR3 nucleotides are TGTGCCAGCCACCTAGCGGGGGACTACGAGCAGTACTTC. Full variable domain (outside the CDR3, taken from reference TRBV2 and TRBJ2-7): EPEVTQTPSHQVTQMGQEVILRCVPISNHLYFYWYRQILGQKVEFLVSFYNNEISEKSEIFDDQFSVERPDGSNFTLKIRSTKLEDSAMYFCASHLAGDYEQYFGPGTRLTVT.

V is TRBV19 and J is TRBJ1-2, with 8 bases matching TRBD1. Germline CDR1 reads LNHDA; CDR2 reads SQIVND (reference sequence). CDR3 size: 14 residues. Trimming cost V 5 bases and J 4 bases; bases outside gene matches: 6. CDR3 in DNA: TGTGCCAGTAGTGGACAGGGAGCCGGCTATGGCTACACCTTC. This encodes CASSGQGAGYGYTF.

The gene calls are TRBV15 and TRBJ1-2, with 8 bases lining up with TRBD1. The length of the CDR3 is 14 residues. Per germline, CDR1 LNHNV and CDR2 YYDKDF (reference sequence). After removal of 0 bases from V and 8 bases from J, the junction contained 5 bases not matched to a gene. CDR3 nucleotides: TGTGCCACCAGCAGAGAGACACAGGGGGACGGCTACACCTTC. It translates to CATSRETQGDGYTF.

The chain uses TRBV6-6 and TRBJ1-2; no definite D call. Germline V gene lookup returns CDR1 MNHNY and CDR2 SVGAGI (reference sequence). V shed 5 bases and J shed 4 bases, with 11 bases lying between them. The CDR3 sequence is 13 residues long. The CDR3 sequence is CASSPPGVYGYTF. For the CDR3, the DNA is TGTGCCAGCAGTCCCCCCGGAGTCTATGGCTACACCTTC.

This rearrangement joins TRBV5-1 to TRBJ2-1, with 9 positions matching TRBD2. J gave up 8 bases and V 4 bases, and 7 bases lay outside the gene matches. Germline V gene data show CDR1 as SGHRS and CDR2 as YFSETQ. The CDR3 sequence is 14 residues long. CDR3 coding DNA: TGCGCCAGCAGCCCTCCTAGCGGGGAGGATGAGCAGTTCTTC. It specifies CASSPPSGEDEQFF.

The chain uses TRBV7-8 and TRBJ2-5; TRBD2 aligns across 9 bases. With 10 bases clipped from V and 5 bases from J, the junction kept 11 bases outside the gene matches. Germline V lookup: CDR1 SGHVS, CDR2 FQNEAQ. The CDR3 loop spans 14 amino acids. The CDR3, as DNA: TGTGCCAACGCCCTTAGCGGGGGAAAGGAGACCCAGTACTTC. Translating gives CANALSGGKETQYF.

The J gene is TRBJ2-1, the V gene TRBV7-3; a possible D gene is TRBD1 (5 bases). The V gene's germline CDR1 is SGHTA and CDR2 FQGTGA. The CDR3 consists of 17 residues. Trimming stripped 4 bases from V and 0 bases from J, with 16 bases between. This chain's CDR3 is CASSSRGREGSYNEQFF. The DNA of the CDR3 is TGTGCCAGCAGCTCAAGGGGTCGCGAAGGCTCCTACAATGAGCAGTTCTTC.

The rearrangement links TRBV27 to TRBJ1-2, with 7 bases aligning to TRBD1. J lost 4 bases, V lost 6 bases, and 11 bases had no gene match. Germline V gene sequence: CDR1 MNHEY, CDR2 SMNVEV (reference sequence). This CDR3 region has 15 residues. The CDR3 sequence: CASSGRDRDLYGYTF. CDR3 DNA: TGTGCCAGCAGCGGCCGGGACAGAGATCTCTATGGCTACACCTTC.

The rearrangement joins TRBV5-4 to TRBJ1-1; TRBD1 agrees at 7 bases. J lost 3 bases, V lost 5 bases, and 7 bases had no gene match. The CDR3 totals 14 residues. Germline assignment: CDR1 SGHNT and CDR2 YYREEE (reference sequence). CDR3 region: CASSSQGEYTEAFF. CDR3 DNA sequence: TGTGCCAGCAGTTCTCAGGGGGAGTACACTGAAGCTTTCTTT.

The rearrangement uses TRBV6-5 and TRBJ1-1; D call uncertain. V lost 2 bases to trimming and J lost 11 bases, with 21 bases between them. The CDR3 totals 15 residues. Germline V lookup: CDR1 MNHEY, CDR2 SVGAGI. The CDR3 nucleotides read TGTGCCAGCAGTTACGGAGAAGGGAGTACCACGGCGGCTTTCTTT. It specifies CASSYGEGSTTAAFF.

This clone occurred once. The genes are TRBV5-1 and TRBJ2-3, with 9 bases fitting TRBD2. Germline V CDR1 and CDR2: SGHRS, YFSETQ. The J segment lost 4 bases and the V segment lost 2 bases, leaving 11 bases of the junction unmatched. This CDR3 is built from 17 residues. The CDR3, as DNA: TGCGCCAGCAGCTTTGGATGGCGGGGGGGCCGGTCAGATACGCAGTATTTT. Its protein product is CASSFGWRGGRSDTQYF.

The chain links TRBV2 to TRBJ1-2; D might be TRBD1 (5 bases). V was shortened by 6 bases and J by 7 bases, with 18 bases between the two germline ends. From germline, CDR1 is SNHLY and CDR2 FYNNEI. The CDR3 is made up of 14 amino acids. Here the CDR3 reads CASSADRGMGGYTF. DNA of the CDR3: TGTGCCAGCAGCGCCGATAGGGGAATGGGTGGCTACACCTTC.